What follows are 25 T cell receptor beta chains derived from one specimen sequenced in a study of T-cell reconstitution after alpha-beta-depleted transplantation in children. Preparation of the TCRbeta library involved a method that used unique molecular identifiers. Via MiXCR, TCRdb re-called the PCR reads, giving one row per CDR3 protein. This table holds 500,000 to 650,000 distinct CDR3 sequences, about an eighth found once. The source was PBMCs, mostly from graft donor cells, collected 180 days after TCRalphabeta/CD19-depleted stem cell transplant. The source is a female patient aged 2-9 years who had a stem cell transplant for aplastic anemia, so the T cells may come from the graft donor.

This chain uses TRBV28 with TRBJ2-2; 7 bases align to TRBD2. From germline, CDR1 is MDHEN and CDR2 SYDVKM. There are 18 residues in the CDR3. J lost 2 bases, V lost 2 bases, and 11 bases had no gene match. CDR3: CASSLGWALAVNTGELFF. Here the CDR3 DNA reads TGTGCCAGCAGTTTAGGTTGGGCCCTAGCGGTAAACACCGGGGAGCTGTTTTTT.

This clonotype was seen a handful of times. J is TRBJ2-2 and V is TRBV7-9; 9 bases match TRBD2. The V gene's germline CDR1 is SEHNR and CDR2 FQNEAQ (reference sequence). The CDR3 contains 13 residues. V shed 7 bases, J shed 7 bases, and the junction held 4 bases outside the gene matches. The CDR3 DNA sequence: TGTGCCAGCATTAGCGGGAGAGGCGGGGAGCTGTTTTTT. This gives the protein CASISGRGGELFF.

This clonotype has just a few counts. This rearrangement joins TRBV7-9 to TRBJ1-1; TRBD1 matches at 7 bases. The CDR3 is 16 amino acids. Unmatched junction bases numbered 9, after V lost 5 bases and J lost 0 bases. Germline assignment: CDR1 SEHNR and CDR2 FQNEAQ (reference sequence). Here the CDR3 reads CASSGTDRSMNTEAFF. The CDR3 nucleotides are TGTGCCAGCAGCGGGACGGACAGGTCCATGAACACTGAAGCTTTCTTT.

V gene TRBV9 combines with J gene TRBJ2-1; D gene ambiguous. V was trimmed by 1 base and J by 6 bases, leaving 8 bases between them. This CDR3 is 13 amino acids long. Germline-derived CDR1 and CDR2 are SGDLS and YYNGEE. The CDR3 DNA reads as TGTGCCAGCAGCGTAAATATGGTCAATGAGCAGTTCTTC. It translates to CASSVNMVNEQFF.

This clonotype came up many times. The chain is built from TRBV5-1 and TRBJ2-2, with 9 nucleotides matching TRBD2. CDR1 is SGHRS and CDR2 is YFSETQ in the germline V gene. There are 17 residues in the CDR3. With 5 bases clipped from V and 0 bases from J, the junction kept 8 bases outside the gene matches. The CDR3 DNA sequence: TGCGCCAGCAGACCCGGGATAGCGGGAGCGAACACCGGGGAGCTGTTTTTT. Amino acids: CASRPGIAGANTGELFF.

For this clonotype: This may stem from a read error, because a much larger clone lies one nucleotide away. V is TRBV27 and J is TRBJ2-1; D may be TRBD2 (5 bases). The CDR3 is made up of 15 amino acids. Germline loops: CDR1 MNHEY, CDR2 SMNVEV (reference sequence). The CDR3 reads CASRLVGVAYNEQFF. DNA for the CDR3: TGTGCCAGCCGTTTGGTGGGAGTGGCCTACAATGAGCAGTTCTTC.

The chain has TRBV5-5 and TRBJ2-3; D is undetermined. The CDR3 is 15 residues long. V was shortened by 0 bases and J by 0 bases, with 8 bases between the two germline ends. From germline, CDR1 is SGHKS and CDR2 YYEKEE (reference sequence). CDR3 DNA sequence: TGTGCCAGCAGCTTGGACTCGACTAGCACAGATACGCAGTATTTT. It codes for CASSLDSTSTDTQYF.

In the case of this clonotype: Mismatch with germline at one junction end may stem from a read error. The V gene is TRBV3-1, the J gene TRBJ2-5; TRBD2 matches at 9 bases. This CDR3 contains 15 residues. Germline loops: CDR1 LGHDT, CDR2 YNNKEL (reference sequence). The DNA of the CDR3 is TGTGCCAGCAGCCAACCTAGCGGGGTACAAGCGACCCAGTACTTC. It is translated as CASSQPSGVQATQYF.

This rearrangement joins TRBV9 to TRBJ2-5, with D perhaps TRBD1 or TRBD2 (6 bases each). V was cut by 4 bases and J by 2 bases, with 15 bases left in between. Germline V gene sequence: CDR1 SGDLS, CDR2 YYNGEE. The CDR3 consists of 15 residues. This CDR3 is CASSQRGVRQETQYF. The CDR3 DNA reads TGTGCCAGCAGCCAAAGGGGGGTACGACAAGAGACCCAGTACTTC.

The chain links TRBV20-1 to TRBJ1-5; the match to TRBD1 covers 8 bases. Germline V gene lookup returns CDR1 DFQATT and CDR2 SNEGSKA (reference sequence). The CDR3 runs 15 residues. Trimming took 0 bases from V and 8 from J; bases not matched to a gene: 9. The CDR3 here is CSARDLLTGVKPQHF. The CDR3 nucleotides are TGCAGTGCTAGAGACCTCCTGACAGGGGTAAAGCCCCAGCATTTT.

The V call is TRBV7-3, the J call TRBJ2-3; D unresolved. Trimming removed 4 bases from V and 5 bases from J, with 13 bases in between. Germline CDR1 and CDR2: SGHTA and FQGTGA. The CDR3 contains 14 residues. As DNA, the CDR3 is TGTGCCAGCAGCTACCCCCCATGGGGAGATACGCAGTATTTT. Encoded protein: CASSYPPWGDTQYF.

The CDR3 loop reads CASSDGHPSSYEQYV. CDR3 sequence (DNA): TGCGCCAGCAGTGATGGACATCCGAGCTCCTACGAGCAGTACGTC. V usage is TRBV10-2 and J usage is TRBJ2-7; a possible D gene is TRBD1 (5 bases). Germline V CDR1 and CDR2: WSHSY, SAAADI. CDR3 length equals 15 residues. Deletions cut 3 bases from V and 0 bases from J, with 12 bases between.

V usage is TRBV7-2 and J usage is TRBJ2-7; D gene uncertain. This CDR3 comprises 13 residues. Germline V gene data show CDR1 as SGHTA and CDR2 as FQGNSA. Trimming left V 5 bases short and J 1 base short, with 9 bases between. The CDR3 region is CASSIPSSYEQYF. CDR3 DNA: TGTGCCAGCAGCATCCCGTCTTCCTACGAGCAGTACTTC.

This rearrangement joins TRBV10-3 to TRBJ2-1, with 7 bases identical to TRBD2. V trimming: 3 bases; J trimming: 14 bases; junction bases outside the gene matches: 10. This CDR3 is 13 amino acids long. Germline V gene sequence: CDR1 ENHRY, CDR2 SYGVKD. CDR3 loop: CAISDLTSLGKFF. Written as DNA, the CDR3 is TGTGCCATCAGTGACCTGACTAGCCTGGGGAAGTTCTTC.

This clonotype was found many times. The V and J genes are TRBV12-3 or TRBV12-4 and TRBJ1-3; D perhaps matches TRBD1 (5 bases). The CDR3 loop spans 14 amino acids. V dropped 2 bases and J dropped 4 bases, with 9 bases sitting between them. CDR3 bases: TGTGCCAGCAGTTTAACGCAGGGAGGAAACACCATATATTTT. It specifies CASSLTQGGNTIYF.

This clonotype was counted a few times. The chain employs TRBV29-1 and TRBJ2-1; D is uncertain. The CDR3 sequence is 14 residues long. Germline loops: CDR1 SQVTM, CDR2 ANQGSEA. V was cut by 5 bases and J by 0 bases, with 11 bases left in between. The CDR3 region has the DNA TGCAGCGTTCGACACCGAAGCTCCTACAATGAGCAGTTCTTC. It translates to CSVRHRSSYNEQFF.

The chain combines TRBV7-2 with TRBJ2-7, with 7 bases matching TRBD1. Germline V gene data show CDR1 as SGHTA and CDR2 as FQGNSA. The CDR3 runs 14 residues. The V and J ends lost 1 base and 5 bases, in that order; junction bases with no gene match: 5. The CDR3 region has the DNA TGTGCCAGCAGCTTAGATAGGGGGCCCCACGAGCAGTACTTC. Its protein product is CASSLDRGPHEQYF.

This clonotype was detected many times. In DNA form, the CDR3 reads TGTGCCAGCAGCCTGGGACAGGGATGGGGCATTCAGTACTTC. Its protein product is CASSLGQGWGIQYF. J is TRBJ2-4 and V is TRBV28, with 9 bases that match TRBD1. Trimming cost V 6 bases and J 9 bases; bases outside gene matches: 9. Germline V gives CDR1 MDHEN, CDR2 SYDVKM. The CDR3 is made up of 14 amino acids.

This chain joins TRBV9 and TRBJ2-1; TRBD2 matches 14 bases. CDR1 is SGDLS, CDR2 YYNGEE, per germline. The CDR3 runs to 20 residues. V lost 0 bases and J lost 1; bases outside the gene matches: 9. The chain's CDR3 is CASSVASPGLAGESYNEQFF. DNA of the CDR3: TGTGCCAGCAGCGTAGCGTCCCCGGGACTAGCGGGAGAATCCTACAATGAGCAGTTCTTC.

The chain uses TRBV4-3 and TRBJ1-2, with D possibly being TRBD1 (5 bases). Germline CDR1 LGHNA, CDR2 YSLEER. Trimming removed 5 bases from V and 0 bases from J, with 13 bases in between. CDR3 length: 15 residues. CDR3 nucleotide sequence: TGCGCCAGCAGCGCCTTGACAGCCCCTAACTATGGCTACACCTTC. It specifies CASSALTAPNYGYTF.

Only a few counts were recorded for this clonotype. The chain joins TRBV7-2 to TRBJ2-5, with 9 positions matching TRBD2. This CDR3 is 16 amino acids long. Trimming took 4 bases from V and 4 from J; bases not matched to a gene: 10. Germline V gene sequence: CDR1 SGHTA, CDR2 FQGNSA. The CDR3 coding sequence is TGTGCCAGCAGCTCCTATCGGTCAGCGGGAGGAGAGACCCAGTACTTC. Protein product: CASSSYRSAGGETQYF.

In its sample, this clonotype was seen a few times. The chain has TRBV12-3 or TRBV12-4 and TRBJ2-1, with D unresolved. CDR3 length: 11 amino acids. Deletions cut 7 bases from V and 9 bases from J, with 10 bases between. CDR3: CASTYRGEQFF. The DNA of the CDR3 is TGTGCCAGCACGTATAGAGGTGAGCAGTTCTTC.

The chain couples TRBV6-2 or TRBV6-3 to TRBJ2-1, with D possibly matching TRBD2 (5 bases). The CDR3 totals 16 residues. CDR1 and CDR2 (germline): MNHEY, SVGEGT. With 0 bases removed from V and 4 bases from J, the gap between germline ends came to 13 bases. The CDR3 DNA reads as TGTGCCAGCAGTTACTCGACGAGGGCGGCATACAATGAGCAGTTCTTC. Protein sequence: CASSYSTRAAYNEQFF.

About this clonotype: One end of the junction fails to match germline, which may point to a read error. The chain has TRBV12-3 or TRBV12-4 and TRBJ1-5; D call uncertain. The CDR3 runs to 13 residues. CDR3 loop: CATSLLGRQPQHF. Here the CDR3 DNA reads TGTGCCACCAGTTTATTGGGGAGACAGCCCCAGCATTTT.

The sample holds a few counts of this clonotype. The chain joins TRBV12-3 or TRBV12-4 to TRBJ1-3; D gene ambiguous. Trimming left V 4 bases short and J 0 bases short, with 10 bases between. The CDR3 loop spans 15 amino acids. In nucleotides, the CDR3 is TGTGCCAGCAGTTCGGGCCAGTACTCTGGAAACACCATATATTTT. Its translation: CASSSGQYSGNTIYF.